These T cell receptor gamma chains were read from a single sample in a study of Vδ1+ human thymocytes. TCRdb re-processed the multiplex PCR reads via CATT. The sample comprises approximately 40,000 gamma-chain clones, 20% of which are singletons, and roughly 2% rests with the top ten. The sample comprised Vdelta1+ gamma-delta thymocytes from the thymus. The receptors stem from a girl under three years old who had congenital heart surgery. Both conserved end residues are part of each CDR3. Clone size, where shown, is once, few, many, or a class for clones that have expanded.

. TRGJP2 TRGV2 CATWDGRVDWIKTF TGTGCCACCTGGGACGGGCGGGTAGATTGGATCAAGACGTTT
. TRGJ1/TRGJ2 TRGV9 CALWEVLSYYKKLF TGTGCCTTGTGGGAGGTTCTGAGTTATTATAAGAAACTCTTT
few TRGJP1 TRGV8 CATWDLRTNTTGWFKIF TGTGCCACCTGGGATCTGAGGACAAATACCACTGGTTGGTTCAAGATATTT
. TRGJ1/TRGJ2 TRGV3 CATWTRLGKKLF TGTGCCACCTGGACACGATTGGGGAAGAAACTCTTT
. TRGJP2 TRGV2 CATWDGPTHSSDWIKTF TGTGCCACCTGGGACGGGCCCACACATAGTAGTGATTGGATCAAGACGTTT
few TRGJ1/TRGJ2 TRGV3 CATWDRQYYYKKLF TGTGCCACCTGGGACAGGCAGTATTATTATAAGAAACTCTTT
. TRGJ1/TRGJ2 TRGV5 CATWDRFRNYYKKLF TGTGCCACCTGGGACAGGTTCCGGAATTATTATAAGAAACTCTTT
. TRGJ1/TRGJ2 TRGV2 CATWDGLWKLF TGTGCCACCTGGGATGGGCTCTGGAAACTCTTT
few TRGJ1/TRGJ2 TRGV3 CATWDRGEEVF TGTGCCACCTGGGACCGGGGTGAGGAGGTCTTT
few TRGJP1 TRGV8 CATWDAHTTGWFKIF TGTGCCACCTGGGATGCCCATACCACTGGTTGGTTCAAGATATTT
once TRGJ1/TRGJ2 TRGV2 CATWDGPSRYKKLF TGTGCCACCTGGGACGGGCCTTCGAGGTATAAGAAACTCTTT
few TRGJ1/TRGJ2 TRGV9 CALWEAVEKLF TGTGCCTTGTGGGAGGCTGTTGAGAAACTCTTT
medium-sized TRGJ1/TRGJ2 TRGV4 CATWDGLYYKKLF TGTGCCACCTGGGATGGGCTCTATTATAAGAAACTCTTT
. TRGJ1/TRGJ2 TRGV3 CATWDRRPLFYYKKLF TGTGCCACCTGGGACAGGCGCCCCCTCTTTTATTATAAGAAACTCTTT
few TRGJP2 TRGV2 CATWDGNLSDWIKTF TGTGCCACCTGGGACGGGAACCTTAGTGATTGGATCAAGACGTTT
few TRGJ1/TRGJ2 TRGV9 CALWEPTLTFKLF TGTGCCTTGTGGGAGCCGACACTAACCTTTAAACTCTTT
. TRGJ1/TRGJ2 TRGV8 CATWDQVSFYYKKLF TGTGCCACCTGGGATCAGGTTTCCTTTTATTATAAGAAACTCTTT
few TRGJ1/TRGJ2 TRGV9 CALWEGPRVYYKKLF TGTGCCTTGTGGGAGGGCCCTCGTGTTTATTATAAGAAACTCTTT
few TRGJ1/TRGJ2 TRGV8 CATWGPLYYKKLF TGTGCCACCTGGGGACCTCTTTATTATAAGAAACTCTTT
. TRGJ1/TRGJ2 TRGV9 CALWDPDYYKKLF TGTGCCTTGTGGGATCCGGATTATTATAAGAAACTCTTT
few TRGJ1/TRGJ2 TRGV5 CATWDGGNYYKKLF TGTGCCACCTGGGACGGTGGGAATTATTATAAGAAACTCTTT
once TRGJ1/TRGJ2 TRGV9 CALWDGIARDYKKLF TGTGCCTTGTGGGACGGGATAGCAAGGGATTATAAGAAACTCTTT
few TRGJP2 TRGV2 CATWDGPEDWIKTF TGTGCCACCTGGGACGGGCCAGAGGATTGGATCAAGACGTTT
few TRGJ1/TRGJ2 TRGV9 CALWVSYYKKLF TGTGCCTTGTGGGTGTCTTATTATAAGAAACTCTTT
. TRGJ1/TRGJ2 TRGV9 CALWGGFCPVF TGTGCCTTGTGGGGGGGATTTTGTCCGGTCTTT
few TRGJ1/TRGJ2 TRGV5 CAAWDRLWCKKLF TGTGCTGCCTGGGACCGCCTGTGGTGTAAGAAACTCTTT
. TRGJ1/TRGJ2 TRGV9 CALWENFNKKLF TGTGCCTTGTGGGAGAATTTCAATAAGAAACTCTTT
. TRGJ1/TRGJ2 TRGV3 CATWSSNYYKKLF TGTGCCACCTGGAGTTCGAATTATTATAAGAAACTCTTT
. TRGJP2 TRGV8 CATWSPGGIYSSDWIKTF TGTGCCACCTGGTCGCCAGGGGGTATATATAGTAGTGATTGGATCAAGACGTTT
. TRGJ1/TRGJ2 TRGV2 CATWDGPLNKKLF TGTGCCACCTGGGACGGACCTTTAAATAAGAAACTCTTT
few TRGJP TRGV9 CALWEVKELGRKIKVF TGTGCCTTGTGGGAGGTCAAAGAGTTGGGCAGAAAAATCAAGGTATTT
few TRGJP2 TRGV8 CATWASQDWIKTF TGTGCCACCTGGGCCTCCCAAGATTGGATCAAGACGTTT
. TRGJP2 TRGV8 CATWDMLGKENGSDWIKTF TGTGCCACCTGGGATATGTTAGGAAAAGAGAATGGTAGTGATTGGATCAAGACGTTT
few TRGJ1/TRGJ2 TRGV3 CATWTGYYKKLF TGTGCCACCTGGACCGGTTATTATAAGAAACTCTTT
. TRGJP1 TRGV8 CATWGPSPWFKIF TGTGCCACCTGGGGCCCCTCGCCTTGGTTCAAGATATTT
. TRGJ1/TRGJ2 TRGV5 CATWDRPGYKKLF TGTGCCACCTGGGACAGGCCTGGATATAAGAAACTCTTT
medium-sized TRGJ1/TRGJ2 TRGV8 CATWETNYYKKLF TGTGCCACCTGGGAGACGAATTATTATAAGAAACTCTTT
few TRGJ1/TRGJ2 TRGV9 CALWEVRLSYKKLF TGTGCCTTGTGGGAGGTGCGTCTCTCCTATAAGAAACTCTTT
once TRGJ1/TRGJ2 TRGV9 CALWEGPNYYKKLF TGTGCCTTATGGGAGGGTCCGAATTATTATAAGAAACTCTTT
few TRGJ1/TRGJ2 TRGV9 CALWEVKGEEKKLF TGTGCCTTGTGGGAGGTGAAGGGCGAGGAGAAGAAACTCTTT
few TRGJ1/TRGJ2 TRGV3 CATWDRPFRDKKLF TGTGCCACCTGGGACCGGCCCTTTAGGGATAAGAAACTCTTT
. TRGJ1/TRGJ2 TRGV8 CATWDRPRKKLF TGTGCCACCTGGGATAGACCAAGGAAGAAACTCTTT
. TRGJ1/TRGJ2 TRGV2 CATWDGLWWVKLF TGTGCCACCTGGGACGGGCTATGGTGGGTGAAACTCTTT
few TRGJ1/TRGJ2 TRGV2 CATWDGDDKKLF TGTGCCACCTGGGACGGTGACGATAAGAAACTCTTT
. TRGJ1/TRGJ2 TRGV2 CATWDVRYKKLF TGTGCCACCTGGGACGTCCGATATAAGAAACTCTTT
few TRGJ1/TRGJ2 TRGV8 CATWDRPQIYYKKLF TGTGCCACCTGGGATAGGCCCCAGATTTATTATAAGAAACTCTTT
few TRGJ1/TRGJ2 TRGV8 CATWDTKKLF TGTGCCACCTGGGATACTAAGAAACTCTTT
few TRGJ1/TRGJ2 TRGV4 CATWDGPVRKKLF TGTGCCACCTGGGATGGCCCGGTTCGGAAGAAACTCTTT
few TRGJ1/TRGJ2 TRGV8 CATWDRRAKLF TGTGCCACCTGGGATAGGCGGGCGAAACTCTTT
few TRGJ1/TRGJ2 TRGV9 CALWEVVYYKKLF TGTGCCTTGTGGGAGGTGGTATATTATAAGAAACTCTTT
. TRGJ1/TRGJ2 TRGV3 CATWDADYYKKLF TGTGCCACCTGGGACGCTGATTATTATAAGAAACTCTTT
. TRGJ1/TRGJ2 TRGV3 CATWDRFGKLF TGTGCCACCTGGGACAGGTTCGGGAAACTCTTT
. TRGJP2 TRGV8 CATWDRHGSDWIKTF TGTGCCACCTGGGATAGGCACGGTAGTGATTGGATCAAGACGTTT
few TRGJ1/TRGJ2 TRGV4 CATRGRRLF TGTGCCACCCGGGGGCGGAGACTCTTT
few TRGJ1/TRGJ2 TRGV4 CATWEWEDYKKLF TGTGCCACCTGGGAATGGGAGGATTATAAGAAACTCTTT
. TRGJ1/TRGJ2 TRGV8 CATWDYHARKLF TGTGCCACCTGGGATTACCACGCCCGTAAACTCTTT
few TRGJ1/TRGJ2 TRGV8 CATWSENYYKKLF TGTGCCACCTGGTCCGAGAATTATTATAAGAAACTCTTT
. TRGJ1/TRGJ2 TRGV2 CATWDRSGYKKLF TGTGCCACCTGGGACCGCTCGGGGTATAAGAAACTCTTT
few TRGJ1/TRGJ2 TRGV3 CATWDRRPRDKKLF TGTGCCACCTGGGACAGGCGGCCACGGGATAAGAAACTCTTT
. TRGJ1/TRGJ2 TRGV2 CATWDGTHRGYYKKLF TGTGCCACCTGGGACGGGACCCACCGTGGTTATTATAAGAAACTCTTT